This is a list of T cell receptor beta chains from one sample in a study of cytomegalovirus exposure and HLA in healthy donors. Generated by immunoSEQ multiplex PCR, the TCRdb table keeps only in-frame clones and is missing some. The table lists roughly 120,000 clones, 60% to 80% of them singletons. The specimen sequenced was PBMCs. These receptors were taken from a man aged 45-65 years in good health and CMV-seropositive. The conserved cysteine and the conserved F or W are not part of the CDR3 here.

TRBJ1-1 | TRBV6-1 | ASRQTGMNTEAF
TRBJ1-2 | TRBV7-2 | ASSLLDLTVGDGYT
TRBJ2-1 | TRBV5-1 | ASSLEGADEQF
TRBJ2-3 | TRBV6-5 | ASRRAGEDTQY
TRBJ2-3 | TRBV6-1 | ASSESQSGPIGGSTYDTQY
TRBJ1-2 | TRBV10-3 | AITPGQRTAPGYT
TRBJ2-3 | TRBV9 | ASSVGGGGAGLDTQY
TRBJ2-1 | TRBV2 | ASSFAGQEQF
TRBJ1-2 | TRBV5-6 | ASSWLTGDKTYGYT
TRBJ2-3 | TRBV28 | ASSSMTSKDTQY
TRBJ1-1 | TRBV4-1 | ASSPIWGGVDTEAF
TRBJ1-4 | TRBV6-5 | ASSTRTGDEKLF
TRBJ2-5 | TRBV2 | ASSAGTGETQY
TRBJ2-5 | TRBV5-1 | ASSFPGQGARETQY
TRBJ2-3 | TRBV5-4 | ASSLWNSGSATQY
TRBJ2-1 | TRBV6-1 | AGGTPYNEQF
TRBJ1-4 | TRBV28 | ASSLGGTGSEKLF
TRBJ1-5 | TRBV5-1 | ASSRSAGGNQPQH